Included here is one T cell receptor (beta chain) sequence, with context. This sample was taken from a study of CD8+ T cells in alopecia areata. The authors extracted RNA and reverse transcribed it into cDNA as the sequencing template. Clones were read by immunoSEQ multiplex PCR, and TCRdb kept only the in-frame ones, dropping some. The data show 150,000 to 200,000 clones, with more than 50% seen just once and 0.95% to 1.1% held by the top ten. This CDR3 has 15 amino acids. CDR1 and CDR2 from the germline V gene are GTSNPN and SVGIG (reference sequence). The V gene end was trimmed by 6 bases and the J gene end by 5 bases; junction bases not matched to a gene: 12. Treatment specified: oral pan-JAK inhibitor, 5-10 mg twice daily.

This sample comprised CD4+ T cells sorted from blood, obtained at week 24, from a patient treated with tofacitinib. This TCR was recovered from a human donor with alopecia areata. The chain employs TRBV30 and TRBJ2-2; TRBD1 aligns across 7 bases. Written as DNA, the CDR3 is TGTGCCTGTCCACGTAGACAGGGACGAACCGGGGAGCTGTTTTTT. Its protein is CACPRRQGRTGELFF.